Described below is a single T cell receptor (beta chain) sequence and its context. As yet, its antigen is unknown. Germline V lookup: CDR1 MNHEY, CDR2 SVGAGI. Trimming cost V 6 bases and J 6 bases; bases outside gene matches: 8. The CDR3 has 15 residues. The data derive from a study of T cell responses to AZD1222 COVID-19 vaccine. Study results and limitations: Baseline testing showed seropositivity in only a handful of AZD1222 recipients. Donor demographics were predominantly white British with a female majority; clonal diversity may be underestimated.

TCRdb's table, derived via immunoSEQ multiplex PCR, lists solely in-frame clones and lacks some. There are roughly 100,000 clones in the sample; around 80% occur only once, and around 5% lies in the top ten. The sequence derives from an adult in good health. V gene TRBV6-5 combines with J gene TRBJ2-1; 10 positions match TRBD1. The specimen comprised peripheral blood, sampled on day 0 of AZD1222 vaccination. The CDR3 DNA reads TGTGCCAGCAGCGCAGCGGGACAGGGGAGCAATGAGCAGTTCTTC. Its protein is CASSAAGQGSNEQFF.